The subject of this entry is one T cell receptor (beta chain). Its specificity is not known. The germline V gene encodes CDR1 MDHEN and CDR2 SYDVKM. This CDR3 is built from 15 residues. V lost 2 bases, J lost 8 bases, and 9 bases stayed unmatched. The entry originates in a study of cytomegalovirus exposure and HLA in healthy donors. Study-wide findings and caveats: Donors belonging to an Asian-associated ancestry cluster reportedly showed fewer N-insertions in productive TCRs than the approximately 690-donor mean, according to what a later analysis found. Earlier findings revealed that most TCR beta V segments proved productive either about 87% or about 30% of the time. Testing in vitro showed three CMV-associated chains specific for CMV antigens. It was reported that TCR beta sequences correctly inferred the HLA-A and HLA-B alleles for most subjects.

The PCR had 60 Vbeta and 13 Jbeta primers. The method was immunoSEQ multiplex PCR; TCRdb's version includes in-frame clones alone and lacks a portion of them. Of 70,000 to 95,000 clones listed, 75% to 85% were seen once; the top ten hold 14% to 15%. Material for sequencing was PBMCs. This receptor was obtained from a woman aged 40-49 years in good health and CMV-seropositive. The rearrangement links TRBV28 to TRBJ1-2; TRBD1 aligns across 9 bases. CDR3: CASSLGGQGLGGYTF. CDR3 sequence (DNA): TGTGCCAGCAGTTTAGGTGGACAGGGGTTGGGGGGCTACACCTTC.